These T cell receptor beta chains were read from a single sample in a study of blood T cell repertoires in COVID-19. The protocol was immunoSEQ multiplex PCR, while the TCRdb copy is restricted to in-frame clones and leaves out a portion. The sample has about 73,000 clones; 82% are singletons. Sample: peripheral blood. The receptors were gathered from a woman between 55 and 75 years old with acute or convalescent COVID-19. The CDR3 runs from the conserved cysteine through the conserved F or W. Each record gives: D gene, clone size, V gene, J gene, CDR3 DNA, CDR3 protein. D genes are given only for firm matches. Size tells how often a clone was seen (once, few, many) or the class of an expanded clone, and some rows leave it out.

TRBD1	NA	TRBV6-5	TRBJ1-3	TGTGCCAGCAGGGAGGGGGCAACTTCTGGAAACACCATATATTTT	CASREGATSGNTIYF
TRBD2	NA	TRBV19	TRBJ2-2	TGTGCCAGTACCGCTTGGGGGGGCACCGGGGAGCTGTTTTTT	CASTAWGGTGELFF
TRBD2	NA	TRBV5-4	TRBJ2-3	TGTGCCAGCAGCACGGGGGGCGGACTAGCAGCAGATACGCAGTATTTT	CASSTGGGLAADTQYF
TRBD2	few	TRBV10-2	TRBJ2-2	TGCGCCATCCATACTAGCGGGAGAACTGGCGGGGAGCTGTTTTTT	CAIHTSGRTGGELFF
TRBD1	NA	TRBV5-5	TRBJ1-2	TGTGCCAGCAGCTTGGAGCTGACAGGGGTGCAATATGGCTACACCTTC	CASSLELTGVQYGYTF
TRBD1	NA	TRBV10-3	TRBJ2-2	TGTGCCATCAGGGAGACAGGGACCACCGGGGAGCTGTTTTTT	CAIRETGTTGELFF
TRBD1	NA	TRBV10-3	TRBJ2-7	TGTGCCATCCGAAGGACAGGGAAACGCTACGAGCAGTACTTC	CAIRRTGKRYEQYF
NA	once	TRBV5-1	TRBJ1-2	TGCGCCAGCAGCTTGGACAGGCAGTATGGCTACACCTTC	CASSLDRQYGYTF
NA	NA	TRBV7-3	TRBJ2-3	TGTGCCAGCAGCTTAATTACTACCGATACGCAGTATTTT	CASSLITTDTQYF
NA	NA	TRBV27	TRBJ1-2	TGTGCCAGCAGTCCGCCGGGGGGGCCGGGCTATGGCTACACCTTC	CASSPPGGPGYGYTF
NA	NA	TRBV5-5	TRBJ2-5	TGTGCCAGCAGCTCCGGGACACCGAGGCGAGAGACCCAGTACTTC	CASSSGTPRRETQYF
NA	NA	TRBV11-2	TRBJ1-1	TGTGCCACCCAGCAGCGAGCAGGGGCCATGATGAACACTGAAGCTTTCTTT	CATQQRAGAMMNTEAFF
TRBD2	NA	TRBV30	TRBJ2-7	TGTGCCTGGAGTGGGGCGGGAGAACTATACGAGCAGTACTTC	CAWSGAGELYEQYF
NA	NA	TRBV18	TRBJ1-1	TGTGCCAGCTCACCACCCCACGGGGAGATCGAGGAAGCTTTCTTT	CASSPPHGEIEEAFF
NA	NA	TRBV5-1	TRBJ2-7	TGCGCCAGCAGCTTCGGGGACTCCTACGAGCAGTACTTC	CASSFGDSYEQYF
NA	NA	TRBV18	TRBJ1-6	TGTGCCAGCTCACCTTCGTCCCGATCGGGGAATTCACCCCTCCACTTT	CASSPSSRSGNSPLHF
TRBD2	NA	TRBV5-1	TRBJ2-3	TGCGCCAGCAGCTCCCGCCCCACTAGCGGGAACACAGATACGCAGTATTTT	CASSSRPTSGNTDTQYF
NA	NA	TRBV30	TRBJ1-1	TGTGCCTGGAGGGCGGTACCTAACGCGAACACTGAAGCTTTCTTT	CAWRAVPNANTEAFF
NA	NA	TRBV11-2	TRBJ1-2	TGTGCCAGCAGCCACCACAGGGTCGGGTTCGGCTATGGCTACACCTTC	CASSHHRVGFGYGYTF
TRBD1	NA	TRBV6-5	TRBJ1-5	TGTGCCAGCAGACGCGACAGGGGTCAGCCCCAGCATTTT	CASRRDRGQPQHF
NA	NA	TRBV19	TRBJ1-2	TGTGCCAGTAGTATGGCCACAGGGTACGGGGGCTACACCTTC	CASSMATGYGGYTF
TRBD1	NA	TRBV7-2	TRBJ1-1	TGTGCCAGCAGCTTGGGGGGACAGAAGAACACTGAAGCTTTCTTT	CASSLGGQKNTEAFF
TRBD1	NA	TRBV6-6	TRBJ1-1	TGTGCCAGCAGAGATCGACAGGGGGCTAGAGGAGTTGAAGCTTTCTTT	CASRDRQGARGVEAFF
NA	NA	TRBV19	TRBJ1-2	TGTGCCAGTAGTCCGTATACAGCTTACCTCTATGGCTACACCTTC	CASSPYTAYLYGYTF
NA	NA	TRBV6-6	TRBJ2-4	TGTGCCAGCAGTTATTACGCGGGGGCAGACATTCAGTACTTC	CASSYYAGADIQYF
NA	once	TRBV7-8	TRBJ2-3	TGTGCCAGCAGCCGATTCGGGACATCCAGCACAGATACGCAGTATTTT	CASSRFGTSSTDTQYF
TRBD2	NA	TRBV2	TRBJ2-3	TGTGCCAGCAGTATACTAGCGGGGTTCATAAATACGCAGTATTTT	CASSILAGFINTQYF
NA	few	TRBV5-6	TRBJ1-6	TGTGCCAGCAGTAATGGGAGAGAGGGAAGTAATTCACCCCTCCACTTT	CASSNGREGSNSPLHF
TRBD2	NA	TRBV28	TRBJ2-1	TGTGCCAGCAGTCGAAACAGCGGGGGGACGTACAATGAGCAGTTCTTC	CASSRNSGGTYNEQFF
NA	NA	TRBV29-1	TRBJ1-2	TGCAGCGGACTGGAGTCCTATGGCTACACCTTC	CSGLESYGYTF
NA	NA	TRBV2	TRBJ1-5	TGTGCCAGCAGTTCACAGGGTATCAATCAGCCCCAGCATTTT	CASSSQGINQPQHF
NA	NA	TRBV5-1	TRBJ1-1	TGCGCCAGCAGCTTGGAGGGGACTACGATATCGGCTGAAGCTTTCTTT	CASSLEGTTISAEAFF
TRBD2	NA	TRBV7-3	TRBJ2-1	TGTGCCAGCAGCAAGGGACTAGCGGGAGGGGATGAGCAGTTCTTC	CASSKGLAGGDEQFF
NA	NA	TRBV11-1	TRBJ1-1	TGTGCCAGCAGCTTATATGGGGAGCCTGAAGCTTTCTTT	CASSLYGEPEAFF
NA	NA	TRBV3-1/TRBV3-2	TRBJ1-5	TGTGCCAGCAGCCAGACAAGCAATCAGCCCCAGCATTTT	CASSQTSNQPQHF
NA	NA	TRBV5-4	TRBJ2-2	TGTGCCAGCACCATTCAGGGGTCCGGGGAGCTGTTTTTT	CASTIQGSGELFF
NA	NA	TRBV30	TRBJ1-2	TGTGCCTGGAGTGGACAGAGTGGGACTGGCAACACCTTC	CAWSGQSGTGNTF
NA	NA	TRBV2	TRBJ1-1	TGTGCCAGCAGTGACGTTCTGCGGAACACTGAAGCTTTCTTT	CASSDVLRNTEAFF
TRBD1	few	TRBV14	TRBJ2-1	TGTGCCAGCAGTTCTCGGACAGGGCTTTACAATGAGCAGTTCTTC	CASSSRTGLYNEQFF
NA	NA	TRBV5-8	TRBJ2-3	TGTGCCAGCAGCTTAGATCCAGGGTCAGATACGCAGTATTTT	CASSLDPGSDTQYF
NA	few	TRBV5-1	TRBJ1-2	TGCGCCAGCAGCCCGGCGGCTAACTATGGCTACACCTTC	CASSPAANYGYTF